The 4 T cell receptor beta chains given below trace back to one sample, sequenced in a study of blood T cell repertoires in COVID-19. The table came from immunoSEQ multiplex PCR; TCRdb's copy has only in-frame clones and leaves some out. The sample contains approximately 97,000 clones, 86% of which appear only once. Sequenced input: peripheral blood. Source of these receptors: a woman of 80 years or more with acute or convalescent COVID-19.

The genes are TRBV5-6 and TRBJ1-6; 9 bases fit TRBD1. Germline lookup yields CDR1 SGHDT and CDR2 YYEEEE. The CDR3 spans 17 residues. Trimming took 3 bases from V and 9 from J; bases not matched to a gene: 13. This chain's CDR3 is CASSWRPGQGYGSPLHF. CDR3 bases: TGTGCCAGCAGCTGGAGGCCGGGACAGGGTTATGGTTCACCCCTCCACTTT.

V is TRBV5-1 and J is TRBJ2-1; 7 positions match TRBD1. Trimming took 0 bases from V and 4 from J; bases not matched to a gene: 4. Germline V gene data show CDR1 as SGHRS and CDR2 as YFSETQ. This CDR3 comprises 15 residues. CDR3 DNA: TGCGCCAGCAGCTTGGTAGGGGACAGATACAATGAGCAGTTCTTC. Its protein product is CASSLVGDRYNEQFF.

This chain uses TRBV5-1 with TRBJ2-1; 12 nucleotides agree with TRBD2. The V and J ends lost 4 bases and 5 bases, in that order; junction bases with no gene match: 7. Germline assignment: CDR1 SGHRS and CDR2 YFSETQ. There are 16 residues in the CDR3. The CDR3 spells CASSVSSGGAHNEQFF. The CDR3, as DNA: TGCGCCAGCAGCGTATCTAGCGGGGGGGCCCACAATGAGCAGTTCTTC.

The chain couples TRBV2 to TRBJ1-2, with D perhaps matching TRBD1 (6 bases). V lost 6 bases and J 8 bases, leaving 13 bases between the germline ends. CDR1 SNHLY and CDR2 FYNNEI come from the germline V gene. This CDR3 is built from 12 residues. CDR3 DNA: TGTGCCAGCAGCCTACAGGGAATAGGCTACACCTTC. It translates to CASSLQGIGYTF.